The 20 T cell receptor beta chains presented below share a single source sample, sequenced in a study of OX40 agonist ivuxolimab in advanced cancers. Preparation of the library involved the immunoSEQ multiplex PCR assay. Not all clones reach the TCRdb copy of this immuneACCESS table, which keeps in-frame sequences only. Checked studies attribute under half of the gap to unresolved V genes and leave the rest unexplained. The sample table holds over 150,000 clones, of which around 94% were seen once. The ten largest clones capture around 0.28% of the sample. The sequencing here drew on CD4+ or CD8+ T cells sorted from blood, taken in a trial of the OX40 agonist ivuxolimab. The receptors were sampled from an adult with an advanced solid tumor such as melanoma, head and neck, liver or kidney cancer.

The CDR3 loop reads CASSQVAGSKDTQYF. The DNA for the CDR3 is TGCGCCAGCAGCCAAGTTGCAGGGTCAAAAGATACGCAGTATTTT. The chain uses TRBV4-3 and TRBJ2-3, with TRBD1 as a possible D gene (5 bases). This CDR3 is built from 15 residues. Trimming took 1 base from V and 5 from J, leaving 13 bases between them. Germline CDR1 LGHNA, CDR2 YSLEER.

Comment on this clone: One junction end does not reproduce the germline sequence, and a read error may be involved. The V and J genes are TRBV5-4 and TRBJ1-1; D ambiguous. CDR3 length equals 12 residues. The V gene's germline CDR1 is SGHNT and CDR2 YYREEE (reference sequence). CDR3 residues: CASSLADNEGLF. The CDR3 coding sequence is TGTGCCAGCAGCTTGGCCGACAACGAGGGATTATTT.

This chain joins TRBV28 and TRBJ1-5; TRBD1 matches at 9 bases. This CDR3 has 16 residues. Germline V gene lookup returns CDR1 MDHEN and CDR2 SYDVKM. Trimming cost V 4 bases and J 3 bases; bases outside gene matches: 7. CDR3 DNA: TGTGCCAGCAGTTCTCCGGGACAGGGACACAATCAGCCCCAGCATTTT. It codes for CASSSPGQGHNQPQHF.

The V call is TRBV27, the J call TRBJ1-2; the match to TRBD1 covers 7 bases. This CDR3 is built from 14 residues. Trimming cost V 2 bases and J 8 bases; bases outside gene matches: 8. Germline loops: CDR1 MNHEY, CDR2 SMNVEV (reference sequence). CDR3 DNA sequence: TGTGCCAGCAGTTTAGACAGGGCTCCGGGAGGCTACACCTTC. Translating it yields CASSLDRAPGGYTF.

This chain connects TRBV10-3 to TRBJ2-7; 13 bases line up with TRBD2. The trim removed 10 bases at V and 2 bases at J, leaving 8 bases unmatched. CDR1 is ENHRY, CDR2 SYGVKD, per germline. This CDR3 spans 15 amino acids. The CDR3 DNA sequence: TGTGCCACCGGACTAGCGGGGGCCCGTGCCTACGAGCAGTACTTC. The encoded protein is CATGLAGARAYEQYF.

The chain carries TRBV11-2 and TRBJ1-1; D may be TRBD1 (6 bases). Trimming removed 8 bases at V and 10 bases at J, with 29 bases between. The CDR3 contains 16 residues. Germline CDR1 is SGHAT and CDR2 is FQNNGV. CDR3 in DNA: TGTGCCAGCTCCACTGAGCCATCGGGGGCTGGCTCGGTAGCTTTCTTT. Encoded protein: CASSTEPSGAGSVAFF.

The chain employs TRBV6-6 and TRBJ1-1; perhaps TRBD1 as D (5 bases). V lost 2 bases and J lost 11, with 15 bases in between. The CDR3 sequence is 13 residues long. CDR1 is MNHNY and CDR2 is SVGAGI in the germline V gene (reference sequence). The CDR3 sequence is CASSYPGGVSAFF. The CDR3 nucleotides are TGTGCCAGCAGTTACCCCGGGGGGGTCTCGGCTTTCTTT.

This chain connects TRBV6-5 to TRBJ2-3, with 7 nucleotides matching TRBD2. From germline, CDR1 is MNHEY and CDR2 SVGAGI. CDR3 size: 14 residues. V was clipped by 6 bases and J by 0 bases; unmatched bases: 3. In DNA form, the CDR3 reads TGTGCCAGCAGAGCTAGCGGTAGCACAGATACGCAGTATTTT. Protein sequence: CASRASGSTDTQYF.

This rearrangement joins TRBV27 to TRBJ1-2, with a possible D match to TRBD1 (6 bases). The CDR3 is made up of 14 amino acids. Germline assignment: CDR1 MNHEY and CDR2 SMNVEV (reference sequence). Trimming removed 2 bases at V and 8 bases at J, with 15 bases between. The CDR3 DNA follows: TGTGCCAGCAGTTTAACCCGACAGGTGCAGGGCTACACCTTC. Amino acid sequence: CASSLTRQVQGYTF.

CDR3 nucleotides: TGTGCCAGCAGCCGGGGGACTCGCACATTAACCCGCACAGATACGCAGTATTTT. Translated, it gives CASSRGTRTLTRTDTQYF. The chain is built from TRBV28 and TRBJ2-3, with D perhaps TRBD2 (6 bases). V lost 6 bases, J lost 1 base, and 23 bases lay in between. Germline values: CDR1 MDHEN, CDR2 SYDVKM. This CDR3 comprises 18 residues.

The table lists this clone with a count of one. This rearrangement joins TRBV7-8 to TRBJ1-4, with TRBD1 identical over 7 bases. The CDR3 contains 13 residues. The ends lost 3 bases at V and 6 bases at J; junction bases unmatched: 1. Germline V gene sequence: CDR1 SGHVS, CDR2 FQNEAQ. In DNA form, the CDR3 reads TGTGCCAGCAGCTTCGACAGGGATGAAAAACTGTTTTTT. As protein: CASSFDRDEKLFF.

The V call is TRBV19, the J call TRBJ2-1; maybe TRBD1 (7 bases). The CDR3 contains 14 residues. Trimming stripped 8 bases from V and 4 bases from J, with 15 bases between. Germline CDR1 LNHDA, CDR2 SQIVND (reference sequence). The CDR3 region has the DNA TGTGCCAGTCTCGGGGGACAGATATACAATGAGCAGTTCTTC. The encoded protein is CASLGGQIYNEQFF.

The CDR3: CASSHRALSTDTQYF. CDR3 nucleotide sequence: TGTGCCAGTAGTCACCGGGCCTTGAGCACAGATACGCAGTATTTT. The chain couples TRBV19 to TRBJ2-3; D call uncertain. Germline V gives CDR1 LNHDA, CDR2 SQIVND (reference sequence). Trimming removed 5 bases at V and 0 bases at J, with 12 bases between. This CDR3 is 15 amino acids long. The full variable domain, rest sourced from reference TRBV19 and TRBJ2-3, is DGGITQSPKYLFRKEGQNVTLSCEQNLNHDAMYWYRQDPGQGLRLIYYSQIVNDFQKGDIAEGYSVSREKKESFPLTVTSAQKNPTAFYLCASSHRALSTDTQYFGPGTRLTVL.

This chain connects TRBV6-5 to TRBJ2-7, with D maybe TRBD1 (5 bases). The CDR3 is 14 amino acids. Germline CDR1 and CDR2: MNHEY and SVGAGI. V was clipped by 6 bases and J by 2 bases, with 14 bases between them. CDR3: CASSPGPGPYEQYF. For the CDR3, the DNA is TGTGCCAGCAGCCCCGGACCAGGGCCCTACGAGCAGTACTTC.

The CDR3 is CASSLAGVFTDTQYF. In nucleotides, the CDR3 is TGTGCCAGCAGCTTGGCCGGAGTGTTTACAGATACGCAGTATTTT. The chain recombines TRBV5-4 with TRBJ2-3; D not certain. The CDR3 has 15 residues. Germline assignment: CDR1 SGHNT and CDR2 YYREEE (reference sequence). Trimming stripped 0 bases from V and 3 bases from J, with 11 bases between. The variable domain in full, completed from reference TRBV5-4 and TRBJ2-3, reads ETGVTQSPTHLIKTRGQQVTLRCSSQSGHNTVSWYQQALGQGPQFIFQYYREEENGRGNFPPRFSGLQFPNYSSELNVNALELDDSALYLCASSLAGVFTDTQYFGPGTRLTVL.

Remarks on this clone: Other DNA sequences within the sample encode an identical CDR3. The rearrangement uses TRBV5-1 and TRBJ1-1; D uncertain. Trimming shortened V by 2 bases and J by 5 bases, and 10 bases separated the two germline ends. The CDR3 runs to 13 residues. Germline-derived CDR1 and CDR2 are SGHRS and YFSETQ. CDR3 nucleotide sequence: TGCGCCAGCAGCTTATTGGGTAATACTGAAGCTTTCTTT. Its translation is CASSLLGNTEAFF.

The CDR3 region has the DNA TGCAGCGTTGAAGGAACAGGGGGCGACGAGCAGTACTTC. Protein sequence: CSVEGTGGDEQYF. The chain recombines TRBV29-1 with TRBJ2-7; TRBD1 aligns across 9 bases. The length of the CDR3 is 13 residues. Germline assignment: CDR1 SQVTM and CDR2 ANQGSEA. The J segment lost 5 bases and the V segment lost 1 base, leaving 3 bases of the junction unmatched.

This chain uses TRBV10-3 with TRBJ1-1; D call uncertain. V was cut by 6 bases and J by 0 bases, with 23 bases left in between. The CDR3 is 18 amino acids. Germline CDR1 ENHRY, CDR2 SYGVKD. Here the CDR3 DNA reads TGTGCCATCAGGACCTCGCTCGGACGGAGTCCCATGAACACTGAAGCTTTCTTT. Translation: CAIRTSLGRSPMNTEAFF.

The J gene is TRBJ1-2, the V gene TRBV7-2; D not certain. V was shortened by 5 bases and J by 3 bases, with 13 bases between the two germline ends. This CDR3 comprises 14 residues. Germline V CDR1 and CDR2: SGHTA, FQGNSA. Written as DNA, the CDR3 is TGTGCCAGCAGCAGCATCCTCGGGTACTATGGCTACACCTTC. Residues: CASSSILGYYGYTF.

This clone came up once. This chain links TRBV6-5 with TRBJ1-1; D ambiguous. The CDR3 is made up of 16 amino acids. Trimming pared 0 bases from V and 6 bases from J, leaving 17 bases between. Germline V gene lookup returns CDR1 MNHEY and CDR2 SVGAGI. The CDR3 coding sequence is TGTGCCAGCAGTTACTCAGATCGGACTTCAGTCGCTGAAGCTTTCTTT. Its protein product is CASSYSDRTSVAEAFF.